This T cell receptor beta chain was recovered during a study of shared clonotypes between healthy human individuals. The CDR3 length is 15 residues. The germline V gene has CDR1 MNHEY and CDR2 SVGAGI. V dropped 2 bases and J dropped 6; count of bases not matched to a gene: 8. Method: immunoSEQ multiplex PCR; TCRdb's copy keeps in-frame clones and lacks some. This sample has roughly 530,000 clones, with 90% to 96% found just once. The chain carries TRBV6-5 and TRBJ2-7, with 9 nucleotides matching TRBD2. Sequencing input: naive CD4+ T cells sorted from blood. The subset was: CD45RA+ positively selected. The TCR was taken from a woman in her twenties or thirties in good health. CDR3 sequence reads: CASSYSLAGPSEQYF. CDR3 bases: TGTGCCAGCAGTTACAGTCTAGCGGGACCTTCCGAGCAGTACTTC.